A single sample is the source of the 18 T cell receptor beta chains below, sequenced in a study of radiotherapy plus CTLA-4 blockade in lung cancer. Profiled with immunoSEQ multiplex PCR; TCRdb holds only in-frame clones, not every one. This table holds 53,000 or so clones, roughly 88% found once. Sequences were derived from peripheral blood, sampled from a patient treated with radiotherapy plus ipilimumab. The receptor set was obtained from a human donor with non-small cell lung cancer whose response to radiotherapy plus ipilimumab could not be evaluated.

The rearrangement links TRBV18 to TRBJ2-5, with TRBD2 identical over 8 bases. Germline V gives CDR1 KGHSH, CDR2 LQKENI. The CDR3 contains 16 residues. V dropped 2 bases and J dropped 2; count of bases not matched to a gene: 7. CDR3 region: CASSPAVLAVQETQYF. The CDR3 DNA sequence: TGTGCCAGCTCACCAGCCGTACTAGCGGTTCAAGAGACCCAGTACTTC.

The chain couples TRBV5-6 to TRBJ2-7, with TRBD1 matching 8 bases. The germline V gene has CDR1 SGHDT and CDR2 YYEEEE. There are 16 residues in the CDR3. The V and J ends lost 4 bases and 4 bases, in that order; junction bases with no gene match: 13. Written as DNA, the CDR3 is TGTGCCAGCAGCCCATTGGGCAGGGGGCGTATTTACGAGCAGTACTTC. The encoded protein is CASSPLGRGRIYEQYF.

Sample share makes this clone medium-sized. The CDR3 loop is CASSALRGYEQYF. The CDR3 DNA reads TGTGCCAGCTCAGCCCTCAGGGGTTACGAGCAGTACTTC. This chain uses TRBV18 with TRBJ2-7, with D perhaps matching TRBD1 (6 bases). CDR1 is KGHSH and CDR2 is LQKENI in the germline V gene. The CDR3 loop spans 13 amino acids. V shed 5 bases and J shed 4 bases, with 12 bases lying between them.

The V call is TRBV4-1, the J call TRBJ2-2; D is ambiguous. The CDR3 has 16 residues. CDR1 and CDR2 from the germline V gene are MGHRA and YSYEKL. The V and J ends lost 1 base and 3 bases respectively, with 12 bases between them. CDR3 residues: CASSQVSYRDTGELFF. As DNA, the CDR3 is TGCGCCAGCAGCCAAGTAAGCTACAGAGACACCGGGGAGCTGTTTTTT.

This sequence joins TRBV29-1 and TRBJ2-2; 9 nucleotides match TRBD1. Germline V gene lookup returns CDR1 SQVTM and CDR2 ANQGSEA. With 2 bases clipped from V and 1 base from J, the junction kept 2 bases outside the gene matches. The CDR3 loop spans 15 amino acids. The CDR3 DNA follows: TGCAGCGTTGAAAAGGGACAGGGGAACACCGGGGAGCTGTTTTTT. This sequence encodes CSVEKGQGNTGELFF.

V and J are TRBV18 and TRBJ2-7; D is perhaps TRBD1 (6 bases). CDR3 length: 15 residues. V lost 1 base, J lost 3 bases, and 13 bases lay in between. Germline loops: CDR1 KGHSH, CDR2 LQKENI. This chain's CDR3 is CASSPRAGQLYEQYF. In nucleotides, the CDR3 is TGTGCCAGCTCACCACGGGCCGGACAGCTCTACGAGCAGTACTTC.

The genes are TRBV30 and TRBJ1-3, with D maybe TRBD1 (6 bases). V gave up 4 bases and J gave up 0 bases, with 13 bases separating them. CDR1 and CDR2 from the germline V gene are GTSNPN and SVGIG (reference sequence). The CDR3 is 15 residues long. The CDR3 protein is CAWTGVLNSGNTIYF. CDR3 nucleotide sequence: TGTGCCTGGACAGGGGTGCTCAACTCTGGAAACACCATATATTTT.

The chain employs TRBV4-1 and TRBJ2-5; 8 bases are a match to TRBD2. Germline V lookup: CDR1 MGHRA, CDR2 YSYEKL. The junction had 11 bases not matched to a gene; V was cut back by 0 bases and J by 11 bases. The CDR3 contains 15 residues. The CDR3 loop reads CASSQEESGTRGQYF. CDR3 in DNA: TGCGCCAGCAGCCAAGAAGAATCAGGGACTAGGGGGCAGTACTTC.

The rearrangement joins TRBV11-2 to TRBJ2-7, with D perhaps matching TRBD1 (6 bases). Looked up from germline, CDR1 is SGHAT and CDR2 is FQNNGV. The germline V and J ends were trimmed by 8 bases and 4 bases, with 9 bases remaining between them. The CDR3 loop spans 11 amino acids. The DNA of the CDR3 is TGTGCCAGCTCCAGGGGATACGAGCAGTACTTC. Translated: CASSRGYEQYF.

For the CDR3, the DNA is TGTGCCAGCAGCTTAGAGCATGAAGCTTTCTTT. Translation: CASSLEHEAFF. The rearrangement links TRBV7-9 to TRBJ1-1, with unresolved D. Per the germline V gene, CDR1 is SEHNR and CDR2 is FQNEAQ (reference sequence). V was trimmed by 1 base and J by 7 bases, leaving 4 bases between them. The CDR3 runs 11 residues.

The rearrangement uses TRBV5-5 and TRBJ1-1; D is unresolved. V lost 0 bases and J lost 0, with 9 bases in between. Germline lookup yields CDR1 SGHKS and CDR2 YYEKEE (reference sequence). The CDR3 runs to 15 residues. The CDR3 DNA reads as TGTGCCAGCAGCTTGGGCGGGATCATGAACACTGAAGCTTTCTTT. Translating it yields CASSLGGIMNTEAFF.

The chain employs TRBV27 and TRBJ2-1; a possible D gene is TRBD1 (6 bases). The CDR3 is 15 amino acids. The V gene's germline CDR1 is MNHEY and CDR2 SMNVEV (reference sequence). Trimming shortened V by 2 bases and J by 7 bases, and 15 bases separated the two germline ends. The CDR3 DNA follows: TGTGCCAGCAGTTTAAGTACAGGGAGTCGGAATGAGCAGTTCTTC. Translated, it gives CASSLSTGSRNEQFF.

The chain is built from TRBV4-1 and TRBJ2-2; 11 bases line up with TRBD1. The trim removed 0 bases at V and 7 bases at J, leaving 4 bases unmatched. In germline, CDR1 is MGHRA, CDR2 YSYEKL. The length of the CDR3 is 16 residues. CDR3 nucleotides: TGCGCCAGCAGCCAAGACCGGACAGGGGGCGGCGGGGAGCTGTTTTTT. Its translation: CASSQDRTGGGGELFF.

This clone was detected once. V usage is TRBV9 and J usage is TRBJ2-7, with 9 bases matching TRBD1. Germline values: CDR1 SGDLS, CDR2 YYNGEE. The CDR3 has 15 residues. V was pared by 4 bases and J by 4 bases, with 9 bases of the junction left unmatched. The chain's CDR3 is CASSQSGTGFYEQYF. CDR3 nucleotides: TGTGCCAGCAGCCAGAGCGGGACAGGGTTTTACGAGCAGTACTTC.

The J gene is TRBJ1-5, the V gene TRBV18; maybe TRBD1 (5 bases). The CDR3 contains 16 residues. Germline-derived CDR1 and CDR2 are KGHSH and LQKENI. Trimming removed 2 bases at V and 6 bases at J, with 17 bases between. CDR3 nucleotide sequence: TGTGCCAGCTCACCAGGAGGGGCCCAAACTGGTCAGCCCCAGCATTTT. Translating it yields CASSPGGAQTGQPQHF.

The V gene is TRBV4-1, the J gene TRBJ2-5; 12 bases agree with TRBD2. The CDR3 consists of 17 residues. Per the germline V gene, CDR1 is MGHRA and CDR2 is YSYEKL. The V and J ends lost 5 bases and 1 base, in that order; junction bases with no gene match: 8. The CDR3 here is CASSDRTSGTGQETQYF. The CDR3 DNA reads as TGCGCCAGCAGCGATCGGACTAGCGGGACGGGCCAAGAGACCCAGTACTTC.

CDR3 in DNA: TGTGCCAGCAGTGAGTTCATCCCACAGGTATCGGCTTTCTTT. Protein: CASSEFIPQVSAFF. The rearrangement uses TRBV6-1 and TRBJ1-1; D is perhaps TRBD1 (5 bases). V gave up 3 bases and J gave up 11 bases, with 19 bases separating them. This CDR3 spans 14 amino acids. The germline V gene encodes CDR1 MNHNS and CDR2 SASEGT.

This clone was picked up one time. J is TRBJ2-3 and V is TRBV21-1; TRBD2 is the table's D call, not checked against the DNA. TRBV21-1 is a pseudogene segment. The CDR3 covers 15 residues. The chain's CDR3 is CASSELAGCTDTQYF. DNA for the CDR3: TGTGCCAGCAGCGAACTAGCGGGGTGCACAGATACGCAGTATTTT.